This TCR beta chain came from a study of blood T cells in healthy people across ages. Study observations and caveats: A greater number of naive CD4+ cells and higher diversity distinguished long-lived donors from aged donors.

No fewer than 7 million PBMCs went into each sample. Total RNA was extracted at no less than 6 micrograms per sample. A sample-barcoded 5' primer and a J-beta primer mix were used in a second PCR of roughly 6 to 11 cycles. TCRdb analysed the 5' RACE reads with MiXCR anew, one entry per CDR3 protein. The data show 630,000 or so distinct CDR3 sequences, about a third seen once. The sample holds many counts of this clonotype. Antigen unknown. Unmatched junction bases numbered 1, after V lost 6 bases and J lost 4 bases. Germline V gene data show CDR1 as MNHEY and CDR2 as SMNVEV (reference sequence). CDR3 length: 12 amino acids.

This TCR was recovered from a woman of 80 years or more in good health. J is TRBJ1-2 and V is TRBV27, with 8 bases aligning to TRBD1. The sequenced sample consisted of blood. CDR3 sequence: CASRQGGYGYTF. In DNA, the CDR3 is TGTGCCAGCAGACAGGGGGGCTATGGCTACACCTTC.